This T cell receptor (beta chain) was recorded in a study of blood T cell repertoires in COVID-19 (dated by TCRdb to 2018 to 2020). Background on the whole study: The collaborator samples originated in the United States, Italy and Spain and spanned the acute and convalescent phases of COVID-19. Subjects who had been exposed to COVID-19, were actively infected with it, or had recovered from it provided the deeply sampled blood TCRbeta repertoires that made up the dataset. Nearly every sample came with metadata listing a de-identified subject ID, COVID-19 status, age in years and sex. The material from the prospective study consisted of cDNA or gDNA derived from T cells, B-cell-depleted T cells, or PBMCs. Where available, HLA class I and class II types were taken from metadata supplied by the sample provider and were not determined by assay-based typing. Samples came from the ongoing ImmuneRACE study (first 160 participants) plus 1,254 subjects from 6 global collaborators. The repertoires were made available in a free public database intended to serve as a resource for research on the immune response to SARS-CoV-2.

Overall study outcomes, separate from this receptor: How much clinical and demographic metadata was included differed by source and by participant, and the metadata was provided uncurated.

Collaborating institutions collected whole blood in K2EDTA tubes following their own protocols. For TCRbeta analysis, collaborator samples were shipped as frozen whole blood, as isolated PBMCs, or as DNA extracted from either sample type. From the cysteine up to the phenylalanine, the CDR3 has a length of 12 residues. Only CDR3 DNA is held: 36 bases, read in frame from base 1. V is pared back by 0 bases and J by 9 bases, with 6 bases lying between the germline termini. Per the germline V gene (reference sequence), MNHEY is the CDR1 and SMNVEV is the CDR2. Points on this clone: What this receptor recognizes is not known. Nothing much larger sits one base from this clone, and base qualities are not available.

The immunoSEQ Assay, a bias-controlled multiplex PCR, was used to amplify TCRbeta CDR3 regions from genomic DNA. The original methods were these. Within the assay, amplification of reference gene primers was used to estimate how many nucleated cells each sample contained. Sequence reads were collapsed and filtered to measure the absolute abundance of every unique TCRbeta CDR3 rearrangement. For each sample, productive Simpson clonality was calculated as the square root of Simpson's diversity index across productive rearrangements. TCRdb stores this immuneACCESS table with in-frame sequences only. Part of the clones is absent; in the studies checked, under half of the shortfall reflects unresolved V genes, and no reason is known for the rest. That table supplies the V and J calls and clone size; D and trimming were determined from the DNA. This sample gives 90,000 to 150,000 clones in total; around 85% of them show up just once. The leading ten clones occupy 3% to 4% of the sample.

Sequenced input: peripheral blood. The chain uses TRBV27 and TRBJ1-5, with no confident D gene call. The sequence derives from a man aged 55-75 years with acute or convalescent COVID-19. The CDR3 loop reads CASSLSSGPQHF. The DNA sequence is TGTGCCAGCAGTTTATCGAGTGGGCCCCAGCATTTT.